Shown below are 2 T cell receptor beta chains from a single sample sequenced in a study of blood T cell repertoires in COVID-19. Profiled with immunoSEQ multiplex PCR; TCRdb holds only in-frame clones, not every one. Found here are approximately 280,000 clones, around 83% of them singletons; the top ten hold more than 4%. The material sequenced was PBMCs or T cells enriched from blood (not recorded which). The receptors derive from a man aged 35 to 55 who had been exposed to COVID-19.

This clone was counted once. J is TRBJ2-1 and V is TRBV12-3 or TRBV12-4; D ambiguous. This CDR3 spans 13 amino acids. Trimming pared 3 bases from V and 10 bases from J, leaving 13 bases between. CDR3 DNA: TGTGCCAGCAGTTTTGGAGATCGAGGAGAGCAGTTCTTC. It is translated as CASSFGDRGEQFF.

The CDR3 region has the DNA TGTGCCATCAAGGGGGCTCAGAACATTCAGTACTTC. Translating it yields CAIKGAQNIQYF. The chain uses TRBV10-3 and TRBJ2-4, with TRBD1 identical over 7 bases. V lost 7 bases to trimming and J lost 7 bases; unmatched junction nucleotides: 4. The CDR3 is 12 residues long. Germline V lookup: CDR1 ENHRY, CDR2 SYGVKD.